This T cell receptor (beta chain) derives from a study of blood T cell repertoires in COVID-19. Study background: Samples representing acute and convalescent COVID-19 were sourced from the United States, Italy and Spain.

The CDR3 sequence is 14 residues long. Looked up from germline, CDR1 is LGHDT and CDR2 is YNNKEL (reference sequence). V shed 3 bases and J 7 bases; nucleotides not matched to a gene: 4. Measured with immunoSEQ multiplex PCR; TCRdb has only the in-frame clones, and not every one. The data contain about 250,000 clones, around 90% of them seen just once; the ten biggest clones take up 1.3% to 1.5%. This chain links TRBV3-1 (or the pseudogene TRBV3-2) with TRBJ1-1, with TRBD1 matching over 11 bases. Material for sequencing was peripheral blood. This clonotype originated in a man aged 80 or over with acute or convalescent COVID-19. The CDR3 DNA sequence: TGTGCCAGCAGCCACCGGGGGACAGGGGGTGAAGCTTTCTTT. As protein: CASSHRGTGGEAFF.